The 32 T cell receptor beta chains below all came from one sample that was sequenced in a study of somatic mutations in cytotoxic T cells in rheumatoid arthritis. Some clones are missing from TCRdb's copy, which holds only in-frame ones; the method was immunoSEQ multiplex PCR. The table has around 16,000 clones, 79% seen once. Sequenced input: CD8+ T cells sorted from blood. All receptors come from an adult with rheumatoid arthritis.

CDR3 DNA sequence: TGTGCCAGCAGTGTTACAGGGGAGGACACTGAAGCTTTCTTT. Protein sequence: CASSVTGEDTEAFF. The V and J genes are TRBV6-1 and TRBJ1-1; 7 bases align to TRBD1. The V and J ends lost 4 bases and 3 bases, in that order; junction bases with no gene match: 5. The length of the CDR3 is 14 residues. CDR1 is MNHNS, CDR2 SASEGT, per germline.

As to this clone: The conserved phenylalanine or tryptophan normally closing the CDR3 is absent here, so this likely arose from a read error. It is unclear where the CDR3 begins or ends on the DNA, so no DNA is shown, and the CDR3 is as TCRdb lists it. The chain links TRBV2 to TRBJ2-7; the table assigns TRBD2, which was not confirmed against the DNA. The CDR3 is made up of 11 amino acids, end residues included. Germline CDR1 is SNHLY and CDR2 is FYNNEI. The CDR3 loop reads CASSEGGDPSA.

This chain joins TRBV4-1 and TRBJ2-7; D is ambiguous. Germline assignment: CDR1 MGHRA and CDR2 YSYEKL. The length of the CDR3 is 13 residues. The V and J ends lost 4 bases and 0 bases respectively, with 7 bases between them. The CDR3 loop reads CASSPLGSYEQYF. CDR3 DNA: TGCGCCAGCAGCCCTTTAGGCTCCTACGAGCAGTACTTC.

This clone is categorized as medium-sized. For the CDR3, the DNA is TGTGCCAGCAGCCTATGGGACAGGGGGAACACTGAAGCTTTCTTT. Residues: CASSLWDRGNTEAFF. The chain combines TRBV7-2 with TRBJ1-1; 10 positions agree with TRBD1. Per germline, CDR1 SGHTA and CDR2 FQGNSA. The junction had 4 bases not matched to a gene; V was cut back by 5 bases and J by 1 base. The CDR3 spans 15 residues.

CDR3 in DNA: TGCAGCGTTCGCCACGGACAGGCGTACGCAGATACGCAGTATTTT. Residues: CSVRHGQAYADTQYF. The chain uses TRBV29-1 and TRBJ2-3; 7 bases are a match to TRBD1. The CDR3 is 15 residues long. Germline CDR1 and CDR2: SQVTM and ANQGSEA. Trimming took 5 bases from V and 4 from J; bases not matched to a gene: 12.

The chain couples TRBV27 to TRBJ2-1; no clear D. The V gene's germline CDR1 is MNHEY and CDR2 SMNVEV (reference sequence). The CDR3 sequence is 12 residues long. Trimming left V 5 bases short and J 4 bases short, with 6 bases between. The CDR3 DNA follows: TGTGCCAGCAGTAACGCATACAATGAGCAGTTCTTC. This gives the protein CASSNAYNEQFF.

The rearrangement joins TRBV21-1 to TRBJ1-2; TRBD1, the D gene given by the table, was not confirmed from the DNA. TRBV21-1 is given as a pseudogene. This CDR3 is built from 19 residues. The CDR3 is CASSKAGTGRVELNYGYTF. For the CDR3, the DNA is TGTGCCAGCAGCAAGGCCGGGACAGGCCGAGTAGAGCTTAACTATGGCTACACCTTC.

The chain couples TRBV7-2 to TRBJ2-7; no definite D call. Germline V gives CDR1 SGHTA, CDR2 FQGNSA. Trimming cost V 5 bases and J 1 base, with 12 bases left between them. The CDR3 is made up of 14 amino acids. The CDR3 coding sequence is TGTGCCAGCAGCCAGGAGCGCTGGTCCTACGAGCAGTACTTC. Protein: CASSQERWSYEQYF.

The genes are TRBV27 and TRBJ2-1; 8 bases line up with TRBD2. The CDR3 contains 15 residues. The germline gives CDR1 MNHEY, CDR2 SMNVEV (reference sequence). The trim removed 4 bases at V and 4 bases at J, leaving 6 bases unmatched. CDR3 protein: CASSSAASGYNEQFF. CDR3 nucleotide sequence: TGTGCCAGCAGTTCGGCGGCTAGCGGGTACAATGAGCAGTTCTTC.

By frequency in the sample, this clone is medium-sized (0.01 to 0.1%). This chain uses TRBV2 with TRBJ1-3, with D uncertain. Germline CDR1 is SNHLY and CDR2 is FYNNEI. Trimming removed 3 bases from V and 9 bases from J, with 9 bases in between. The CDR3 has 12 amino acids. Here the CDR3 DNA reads TGTGCCAGCAGTGACAGTTTGAGCACCATATATTTT. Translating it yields CASSDSLSTIYF.

The DNA of the CDR3 is TGTGCCAGCAGGGACTCAGGGATGCTCCCCTACGAGCAGTACTTC. Protein sequence: CASRDSGMLPYEQYF. The chain links TRBV28 to TRBJ2-7; D possibly matches TRBD1 or TRBD2 (5 bases each). The germline gives CDR1 MDHEN, CDR2 SYDVKM. Trimming took 6 bases from V and 2 from J, leaving 17 bases between them. The CDR3 contains 15 residues.

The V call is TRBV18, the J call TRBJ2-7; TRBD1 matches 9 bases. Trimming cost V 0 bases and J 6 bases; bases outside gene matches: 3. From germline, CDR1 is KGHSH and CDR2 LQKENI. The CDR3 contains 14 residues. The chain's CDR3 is CASSPPGQGSEQYF. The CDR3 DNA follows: TGTGCCAGCTCACCACCGGGACAGGGATCCGAGCAGTACTTC. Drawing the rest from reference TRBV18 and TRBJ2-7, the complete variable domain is NAGVMQNPRHLVRRRGQEARLRCSPMKGHSHVYWYRQLPEEGLKFMVYLQKENIIDESGMPKERFSAEFPKEGPSILRIQQVVRGDSAAYFCASSPPGQGSEQYFGPGTRLTVT.

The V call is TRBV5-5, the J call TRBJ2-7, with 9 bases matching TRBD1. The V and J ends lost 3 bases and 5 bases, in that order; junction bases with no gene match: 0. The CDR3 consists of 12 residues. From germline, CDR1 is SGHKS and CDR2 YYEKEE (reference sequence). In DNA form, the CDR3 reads TGTGCCAGCAGCTGGACAGGGGACGAGCAGTACTTC. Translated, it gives CASSWTGDEQYF.

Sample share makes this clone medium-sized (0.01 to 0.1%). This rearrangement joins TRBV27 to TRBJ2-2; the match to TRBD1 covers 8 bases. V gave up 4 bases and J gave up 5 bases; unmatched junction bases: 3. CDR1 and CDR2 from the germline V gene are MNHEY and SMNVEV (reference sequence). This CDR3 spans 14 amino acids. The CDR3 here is CASSWTGYTGELFF. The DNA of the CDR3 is TGTGCCAGCAGTTGGACAGGGTATACCGGGGAGCTGTTTTTT.

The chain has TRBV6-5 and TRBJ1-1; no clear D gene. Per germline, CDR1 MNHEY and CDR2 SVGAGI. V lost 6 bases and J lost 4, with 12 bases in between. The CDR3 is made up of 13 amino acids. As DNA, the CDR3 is TGTGCCAGCAGCCTAGATCGGGGCACTGAAGCTTTCTTT. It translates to CASSLDRGTEAFF.

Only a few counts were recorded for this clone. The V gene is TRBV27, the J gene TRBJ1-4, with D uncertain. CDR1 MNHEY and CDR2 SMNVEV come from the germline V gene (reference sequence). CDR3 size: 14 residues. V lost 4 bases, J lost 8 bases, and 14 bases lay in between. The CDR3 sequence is CASSSGIHGEKLFF. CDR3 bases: TGTGCCAGCAGTTCGGGGATCCACGGGGAAAAACTGTTTTTT.

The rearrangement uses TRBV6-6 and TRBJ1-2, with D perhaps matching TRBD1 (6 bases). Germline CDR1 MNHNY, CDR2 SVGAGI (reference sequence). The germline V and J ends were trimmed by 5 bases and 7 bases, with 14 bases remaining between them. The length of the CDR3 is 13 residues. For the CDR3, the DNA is TGTGCCAGCAGTGCAGGGGAATCAAGTGGCTACACCTTC. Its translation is CASSAGESSGYTF.

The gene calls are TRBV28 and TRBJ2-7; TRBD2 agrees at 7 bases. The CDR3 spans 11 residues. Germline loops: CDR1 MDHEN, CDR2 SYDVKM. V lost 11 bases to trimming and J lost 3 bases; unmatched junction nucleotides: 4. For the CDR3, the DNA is TGTGCCTGCGGGAGTTACTACGAGCAGTACTTC. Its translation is CACGSYYEQYF. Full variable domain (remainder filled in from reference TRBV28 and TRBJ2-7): DVKVTQSSRYLVKRTGEKVFLECVQDMDHENMFWYRQDPGLGLRLIYFSYDVKMKEKGDIPEGYSVSREKKERFSLILESASTNQTSMYLCACGSYYEQYFGPGTRLTVT.

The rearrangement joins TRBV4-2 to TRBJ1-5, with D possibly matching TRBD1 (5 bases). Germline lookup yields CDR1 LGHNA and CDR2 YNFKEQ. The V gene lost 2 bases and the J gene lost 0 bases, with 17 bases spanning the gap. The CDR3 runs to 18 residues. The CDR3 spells CASSQFPMGEISNQPQHF. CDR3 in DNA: TGTGCCAGCAGCCAATTTCCCATGGGGGAAATTAGCAATCAGCCCCAGCATTTT.

CDR3: CASSLGQGTAEAFF. The CDR3 bases are TGCGCCAGCAGCTTGGGACAGGGGACCGCTGAAGCTTTCTTT. The chain combines TRBV5-1 with TRBJ1-1; 8 bases align to TRBD1. The CDR3 covers 14 residues. Per the germline V gene, CDR1 is SGHRS and CDR2 is YFSETQ. After removal of 0 bases from V and 6 bases from J, the junction contained 4 bases not matched to a gene.

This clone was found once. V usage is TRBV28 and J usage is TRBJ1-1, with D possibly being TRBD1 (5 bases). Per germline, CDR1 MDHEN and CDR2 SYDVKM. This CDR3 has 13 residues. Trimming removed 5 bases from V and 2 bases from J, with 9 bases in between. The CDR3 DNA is TGTGCCAGCAGTCACGGGGGAAACACTGAAGCTTTCTTT. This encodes CASSHGGNTEAFF.

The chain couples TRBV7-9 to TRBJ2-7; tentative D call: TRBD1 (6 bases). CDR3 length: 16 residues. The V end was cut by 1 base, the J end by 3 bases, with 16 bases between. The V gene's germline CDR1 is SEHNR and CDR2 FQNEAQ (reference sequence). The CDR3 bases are TGTGCCAGCAGCTTAGGGGCAGGGGCGGACAGCTACGAGCAGTACTTC. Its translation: CASSLGAGADSYEQYF.

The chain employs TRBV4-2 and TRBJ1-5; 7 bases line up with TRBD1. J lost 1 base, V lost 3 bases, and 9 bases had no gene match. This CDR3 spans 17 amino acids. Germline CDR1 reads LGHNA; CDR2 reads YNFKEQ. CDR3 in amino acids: CASSHLSGTDSNQPQHF. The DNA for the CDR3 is TGTGCCAGCAGCCATCTCTCCGGGACAGACAGCAATCAGCCCCAGCATTTT.

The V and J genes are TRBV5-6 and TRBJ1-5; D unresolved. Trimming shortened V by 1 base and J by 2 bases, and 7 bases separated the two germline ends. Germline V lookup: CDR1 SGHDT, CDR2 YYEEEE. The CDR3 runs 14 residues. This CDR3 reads CASSLRWGNQPQHF. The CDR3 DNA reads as TGTGCCAGCAGCTTGCGTTGGGGCAATCAGCCCCAGCATTTT.

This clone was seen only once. The CDR3 reads CAISEAPGLAGYNEQFF. CDR3 coding DNA: TGTGCCATCAGTGAAGCCCCCGGACTAGCGGGATACAATGAGCAGTTCTTC. This chain connects TRBV10-3 to TRBJ2-1; 12 bases fit TRBD2. V shed 3 bases, J shed 4 bases, and the junction held 7 bases outside the gene matches. Looked up from germline, CDR1 is ENHRY and CDR2 is SYGVKD. The CDR3 consists of 17 residues.

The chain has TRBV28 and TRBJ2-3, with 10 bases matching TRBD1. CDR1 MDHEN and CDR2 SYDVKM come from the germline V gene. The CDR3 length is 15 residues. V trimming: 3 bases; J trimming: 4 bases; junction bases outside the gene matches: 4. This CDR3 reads CASSFPGQGSDTQYF. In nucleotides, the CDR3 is TGTGCCAGCAGTTTTCCGGGACAGGGGTCAGATACGCAGTATTTT.

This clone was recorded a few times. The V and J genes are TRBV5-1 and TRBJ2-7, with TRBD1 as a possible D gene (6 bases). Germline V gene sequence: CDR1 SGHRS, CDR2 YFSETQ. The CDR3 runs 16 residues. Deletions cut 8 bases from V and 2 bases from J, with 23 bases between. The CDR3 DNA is TGCGCCAGTACAGCCGGGCCCTCTGGGGGCCCCTACGAGCAGTACTTC. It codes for CASTAGPSGGPYEQYF.

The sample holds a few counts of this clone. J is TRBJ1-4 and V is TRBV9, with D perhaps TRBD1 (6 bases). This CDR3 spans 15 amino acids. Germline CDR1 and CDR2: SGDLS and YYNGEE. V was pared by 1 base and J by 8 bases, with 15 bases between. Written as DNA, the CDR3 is TGTGCCAGCAGCGTATCGGGACACCTGGGCGAAAAACTGTTTTTT. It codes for CASSVSGHLGEKLFF.

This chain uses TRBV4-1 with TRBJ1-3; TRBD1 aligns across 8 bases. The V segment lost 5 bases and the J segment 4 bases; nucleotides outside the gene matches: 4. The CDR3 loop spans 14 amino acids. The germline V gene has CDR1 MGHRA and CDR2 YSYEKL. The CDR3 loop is CASSTTGDGNTIYF. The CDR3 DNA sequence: TGCGCCAGCAGCACGACAGGGGACGGAAACACCATATATTTT.

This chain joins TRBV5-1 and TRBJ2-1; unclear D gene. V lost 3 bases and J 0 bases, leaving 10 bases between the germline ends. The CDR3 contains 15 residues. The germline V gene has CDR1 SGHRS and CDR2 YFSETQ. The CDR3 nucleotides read TGCGCCAGCAGCTCTCCACTCAGCTCCTACAATGAGCAGTTCTTC. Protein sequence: CASSSPLSSYNEQFF.

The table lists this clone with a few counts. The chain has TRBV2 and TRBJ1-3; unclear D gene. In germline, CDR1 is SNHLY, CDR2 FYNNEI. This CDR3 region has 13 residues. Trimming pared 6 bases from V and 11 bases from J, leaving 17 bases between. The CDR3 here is CASRREYEGPIYF. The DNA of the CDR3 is TGTGCCAGCAGACGGGAATACGAAGGCCCCATATATTTT. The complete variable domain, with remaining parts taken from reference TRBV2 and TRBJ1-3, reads EPEVTQTPSHQVTQMGQEVILRCVPISNHLYFYWYRQILGQKVEFLVSFYNNEISEKSEIFDDQFSVERPDGSNFTLKIRSTKLEDSAMYFCASRREYEGPIYFGEGSWLTVV.

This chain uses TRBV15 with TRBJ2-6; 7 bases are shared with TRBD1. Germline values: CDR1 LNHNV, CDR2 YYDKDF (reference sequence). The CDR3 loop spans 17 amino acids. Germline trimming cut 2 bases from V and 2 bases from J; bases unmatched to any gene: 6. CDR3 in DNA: TGTGCCACCAGCAGAAGTGGGACAGTCCCTGGGGCCAACGTCCTGACTTTC. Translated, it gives CATSRSGTVPGANVLTF.